This TCR beta chain appears in the sequencing data of a study of neurological immune-mediated disorders. TCRdb reprocessed the 5' RACE reads via MiXCR and lists one record per CDR3 protein. This table holds about 55,000 distinct CDR3 sequences, over 4% found once. The table lists this clonotype with many counts. The germline V gene has CDR1 SGHRS and CDR2 YFSETQ. The CDR3 runs 15 residues. V gave up 0 bases and J gave up 4 bases; unmatched junction bases: 4. The sequencing input was PBMCs. This sequence was found in a man aged 50 or older with multiple sclerosis. This sequence joins TRBV5-1 and TRBJ2-7, with 10 bases aligning to TRBD2. This CDR3 is CASSLVGLASYEQYF. CDR3 DNA: TGCGCCAGCAGCTTGGTGGGACTAGCGTCTTACGAGCAGTACTTC.